Presented here are 2 T cell receptor beta chains from one specimen sequenced in a study of blood T cell repertoires in COVID-19. Method: immunoSEQ multiplex PCR; TCRdb's copy keeps in-frame clones and lacks some. The sample carries just over 650,000 clones, approximately 90% recorded once. The source material was peripheral blood. The receptors derive from a woman under 30 with acute or convalescent COVID-19.

This clone turned up a few times. This chain uses TRBV6-2 or TRBV6-3 with TRBJ1-2; 9 bases fit TRBD1. Germline-derived CDR1 and CDR2 are MNHEY and SVGEGT. The CDR3 covers 15 residues. V was clipped by 6 bases and J by 4 bases; unmatched bases: 9. The CDR3, as DNA: TGTGCCAGCAGCCGCCCTGGACAGGGGAGCTATGGCTACACCTTC. Translated, it gives CASSRPGQGSYGYTF.

The V gene is TRBV9, the J gene TRBJ1-6; D not resolved. The CDR3 contains 13 residues. V gave up 4 bases and J gave up 7 bases, with 9 bases separating them. The V gene's germline CDR1 is SGDLS and CDR2 YYNGEE. The CDR3 reads CASSPRGNSPLHF. Written as DNA, the CDR3 is TGTGCCAGCAGCCCCCGAGGGAATTCACCCCTCCACTTT.